This TCR beta chain originates from a study of T cells in Graves' hyperthyroidism and ophthalmopathy. Source material for PBMCs was about 11 ml fresh peripheral blood. This clonotype has at least ten counts. There were TCR beta CDR3 regions amplified from RNA transcripts. The TCR CDR3 was amplified in a first-round RT-PCR using the HTBI primer set. TCRdb re-derived calls from the multiplex PCR reads in MiXCR, one entry per CDR3 protein. The data contain some 770,000 distinct CDR3 sequences, about a sixth of them singletons. This CDR3 spans 13 amino acids. V was cut by 3 bases and J by 6 bases, with 10 bases left in between. The germline V gene has CDR1 MDHEN and CDR2 SYDVKM.

The V call is TRBV28, the J call TRBJ2-3; a weak D match, TRBD2 (6 bases). The sequenced sample consisted of blood. The origin of this receptor is a man aged 18 to 30 with Graves' hyperthyroidism. CDR3 sequence (DNA): TGTGCCAGCAGTTTTACTAGCCGCGATACGCAGTATTTT. As protein: CASSFTSRDTQYF. Looking up the rest from reference TRBV28 and TRBJ2-3 gives the full variable domain: DVKVTQSSRYLVKRTGEKVFLECVQDMDHENMFWYRQDPGLGLRLIYFSYDVKMKEKGDIPEGYSVSREKKERFSLILESASTNQTSMYLCASSFTSRDTQYFGPGTRLTVL.